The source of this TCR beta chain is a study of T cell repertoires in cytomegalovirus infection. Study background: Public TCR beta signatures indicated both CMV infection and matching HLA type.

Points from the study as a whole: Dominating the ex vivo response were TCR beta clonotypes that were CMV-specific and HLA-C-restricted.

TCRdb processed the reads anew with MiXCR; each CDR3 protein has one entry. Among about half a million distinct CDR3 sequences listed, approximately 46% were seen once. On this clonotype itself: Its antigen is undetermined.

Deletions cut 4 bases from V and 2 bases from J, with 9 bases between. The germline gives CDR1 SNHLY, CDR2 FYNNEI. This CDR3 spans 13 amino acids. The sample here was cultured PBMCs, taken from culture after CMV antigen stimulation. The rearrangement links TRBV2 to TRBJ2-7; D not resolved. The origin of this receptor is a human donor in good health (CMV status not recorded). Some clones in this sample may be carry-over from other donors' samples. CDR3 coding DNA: TGTGCCAGCAGTGCAGTAGGGCCCTACGAGCAGTACTTC. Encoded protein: CASSAVGPYEQYF.